This T cell receptor beta chain is from a study of T cells after yellow fever vaccination. TCRdb redid the calling of the 5' RACE reads with MiXCR, one entry per CDR3 protein. Among about 200,000 distinct CDR3 sequences listed, 3.2% were seen once. This clonotype turned up a few times. This CDR3 is built from 15 residues. Trimming cost V 3 bases and J 4 bases; bases outside gene matches: 3. The material was CD4+ T cells sorted from PBMCs, obtained 10 days after the yellow fever booster vaccination. This receptor was taken from a man between 18 and 35 years old who received the YFV17D yellow fever vaccine. The chain combines TRBV12-3 or TRBV12-4 with TRBJ2-2; 9 nucleotides agree with TRBD2. In nucleotides, the CDR3 is TGTGCCAGCAGTTTGCTAGCGGGGTTCACCGGGGAGCTGTTTTTT. Protein sequence: CASSLLAGFTGELFF.